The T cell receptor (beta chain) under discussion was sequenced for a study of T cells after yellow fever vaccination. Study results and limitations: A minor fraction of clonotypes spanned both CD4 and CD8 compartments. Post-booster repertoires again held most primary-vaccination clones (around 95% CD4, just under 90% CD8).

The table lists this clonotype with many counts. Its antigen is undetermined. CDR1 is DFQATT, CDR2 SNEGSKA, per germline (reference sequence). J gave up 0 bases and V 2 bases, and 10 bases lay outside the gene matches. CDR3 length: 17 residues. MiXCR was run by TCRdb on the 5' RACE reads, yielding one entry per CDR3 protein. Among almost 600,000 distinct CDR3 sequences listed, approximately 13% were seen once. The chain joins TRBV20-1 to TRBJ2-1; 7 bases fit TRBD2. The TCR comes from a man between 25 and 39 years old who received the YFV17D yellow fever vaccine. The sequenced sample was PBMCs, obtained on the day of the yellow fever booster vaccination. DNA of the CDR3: TGCAGTGCTAGATCCCCACTAGCGTTAAGCTCCTACAATGAGCAGTTCTTC. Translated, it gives CSARSPLALSSYNEQFF.